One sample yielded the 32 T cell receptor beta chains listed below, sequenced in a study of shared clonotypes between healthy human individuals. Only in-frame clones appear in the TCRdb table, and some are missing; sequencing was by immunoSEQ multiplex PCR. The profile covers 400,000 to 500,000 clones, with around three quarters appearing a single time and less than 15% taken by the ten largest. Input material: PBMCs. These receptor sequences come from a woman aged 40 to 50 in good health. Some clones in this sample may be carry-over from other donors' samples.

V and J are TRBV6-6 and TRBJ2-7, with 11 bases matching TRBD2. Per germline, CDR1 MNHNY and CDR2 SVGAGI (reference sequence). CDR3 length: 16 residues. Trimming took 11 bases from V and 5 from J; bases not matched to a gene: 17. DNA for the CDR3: TGTGCCCTCAGGGGTGGGGTAGCGGGAGGGCCTGACGAGCAGTACTTC. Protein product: CALRGGVAGGPDEQYF.

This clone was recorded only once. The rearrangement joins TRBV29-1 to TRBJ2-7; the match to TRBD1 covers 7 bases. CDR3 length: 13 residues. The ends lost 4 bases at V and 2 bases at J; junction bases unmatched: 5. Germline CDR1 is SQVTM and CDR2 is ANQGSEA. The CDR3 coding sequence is TGCAGCGTTGCCGGGACAGTCACCTACGAGCAGTACTTC. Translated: CSVAGTVTYEQYF.

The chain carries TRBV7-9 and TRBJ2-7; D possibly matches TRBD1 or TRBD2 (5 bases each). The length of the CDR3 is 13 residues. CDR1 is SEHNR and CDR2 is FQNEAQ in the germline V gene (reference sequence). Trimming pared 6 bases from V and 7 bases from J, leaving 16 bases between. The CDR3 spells CASSTGTTGEQYF. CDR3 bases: TGTGCCAGCAGTACCGGGACCACGGGGGAGCAGTACTTC.

In nucleotides, the CDR3 is TGCGCCAGCAGCCAAGATCGGAGGACAGATACGCAGTATTTT. As protein: CASSQDRRTDTQYF. The V gene is TRBV4-3, the J gene TRBJ2-3; maybe TRBD2 (5 bases). Between the trimmed V and J ends, which lost 0 bases and 3 bases, there was a span of 7 bases. Germline CDR1 reads LGHNA; CDR2 reads YSLEER. The CDR3 length is 14 residues.

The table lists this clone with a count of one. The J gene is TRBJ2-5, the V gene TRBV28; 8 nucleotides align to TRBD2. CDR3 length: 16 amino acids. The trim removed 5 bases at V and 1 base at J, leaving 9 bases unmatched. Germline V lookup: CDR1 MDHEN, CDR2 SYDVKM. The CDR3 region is CASSRRTSPPQETQYF. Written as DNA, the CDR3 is TGTGCCAGCAGTCGGAGGACTAGCCCCCCCCAAGAGACCCAGTACTTC.

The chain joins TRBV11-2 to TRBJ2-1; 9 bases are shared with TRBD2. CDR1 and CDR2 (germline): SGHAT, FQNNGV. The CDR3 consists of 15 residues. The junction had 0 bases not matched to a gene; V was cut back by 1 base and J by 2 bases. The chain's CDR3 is CASSLVAGAYNEQFF. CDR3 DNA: TGTGCCAGCAGCTTAGTAGCGGGGGCCTACAATGAGCAGTTCTTC.

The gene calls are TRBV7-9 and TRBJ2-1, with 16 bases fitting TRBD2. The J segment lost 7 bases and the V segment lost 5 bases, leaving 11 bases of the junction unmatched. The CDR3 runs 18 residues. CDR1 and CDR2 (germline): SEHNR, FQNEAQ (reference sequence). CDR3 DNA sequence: TGTGCCAGCAGCATCACCGGGACTAGCGGGAGGGCCAGGAATGAGCAGTTCTTC. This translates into CASSITGTSGRARNEQFF.

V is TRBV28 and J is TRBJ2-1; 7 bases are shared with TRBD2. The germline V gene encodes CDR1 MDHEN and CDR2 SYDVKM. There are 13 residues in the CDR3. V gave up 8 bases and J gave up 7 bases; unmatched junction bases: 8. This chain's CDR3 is CASGGTNINEQFF. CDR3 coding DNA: TGTGCCAGCGGCGGGACTAACATTAATGAGCAGTTCTTC.

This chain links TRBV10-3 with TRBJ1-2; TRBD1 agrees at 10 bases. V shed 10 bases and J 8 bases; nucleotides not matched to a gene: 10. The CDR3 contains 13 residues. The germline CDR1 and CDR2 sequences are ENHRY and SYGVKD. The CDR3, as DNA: TGTGCCACCCGGGGACAGGGGACGGGCGGCTACACCTTC. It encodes CATRGQGTGGYTF.

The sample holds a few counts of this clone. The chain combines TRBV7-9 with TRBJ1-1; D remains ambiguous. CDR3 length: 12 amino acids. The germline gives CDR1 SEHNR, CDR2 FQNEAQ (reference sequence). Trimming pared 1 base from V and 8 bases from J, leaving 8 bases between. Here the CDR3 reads CASSLGTYEAFF. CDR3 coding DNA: TGTGCCAGCAGCTTAGGTACATACGAAGCTTTCTTT.

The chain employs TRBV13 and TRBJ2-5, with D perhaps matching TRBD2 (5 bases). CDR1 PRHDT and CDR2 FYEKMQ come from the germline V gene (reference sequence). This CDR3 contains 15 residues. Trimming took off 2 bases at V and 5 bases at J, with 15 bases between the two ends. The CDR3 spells CASSLTEAGGETQYF. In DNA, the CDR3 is TGTGCCAGCAGCTTAACGGAGGCCGGCGGGGAGACCCAGTACTTC.

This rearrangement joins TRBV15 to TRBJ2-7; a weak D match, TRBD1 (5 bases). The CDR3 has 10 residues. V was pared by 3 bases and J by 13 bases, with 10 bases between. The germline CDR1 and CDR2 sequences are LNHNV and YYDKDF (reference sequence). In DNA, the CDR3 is TGTGCCACCAGCAGTTACAGGCCCTACTTC. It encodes CATSSYRPYF.

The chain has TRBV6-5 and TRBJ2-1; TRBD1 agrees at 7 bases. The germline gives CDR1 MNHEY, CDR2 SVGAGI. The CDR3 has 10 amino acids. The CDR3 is CATQGDEQFF. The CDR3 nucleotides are TGTGCGACCCAGGGGGACGAGCAGTTCTTC.

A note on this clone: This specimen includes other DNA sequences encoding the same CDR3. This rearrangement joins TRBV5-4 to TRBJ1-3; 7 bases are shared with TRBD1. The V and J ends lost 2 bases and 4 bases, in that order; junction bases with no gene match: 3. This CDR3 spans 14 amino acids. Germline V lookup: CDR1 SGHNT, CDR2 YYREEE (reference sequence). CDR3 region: CASSLTGAGNTIYF. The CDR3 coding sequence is TGTGCCAGCAGCTTAACAGGGGCCGGAAACACCATATATTTT. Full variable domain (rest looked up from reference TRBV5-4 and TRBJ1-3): ETGVTQSPTHLIKTRGQQVTLRCSSQSGHNTVSWYQQALGQGPQFIFQYYREEENGRGNFPPRFSGLQFPNYSSELNVNALELDDSALYLCASSLTGAGNTIYFGEGSWLTVV.

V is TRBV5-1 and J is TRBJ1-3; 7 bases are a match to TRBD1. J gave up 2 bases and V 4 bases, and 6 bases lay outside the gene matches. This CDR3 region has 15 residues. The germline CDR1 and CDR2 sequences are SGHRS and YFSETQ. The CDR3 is CASSVDRDAGNTIYF. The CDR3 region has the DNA TGCGCCAGCAGCGTCGACAGGGACGCTGGAAACACCATATATTTT.

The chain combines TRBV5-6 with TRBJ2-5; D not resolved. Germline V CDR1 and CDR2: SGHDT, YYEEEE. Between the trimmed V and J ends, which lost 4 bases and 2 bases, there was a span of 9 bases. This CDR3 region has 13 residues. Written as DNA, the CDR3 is TGTGCCAGCAGCCCGAACGTTCAAGAGACCCAGTACTTC. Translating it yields CASSPNVQETQYF.

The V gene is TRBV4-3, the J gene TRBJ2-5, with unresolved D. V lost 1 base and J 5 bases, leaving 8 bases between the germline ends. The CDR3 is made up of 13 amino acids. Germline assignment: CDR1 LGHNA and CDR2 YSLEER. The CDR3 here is CASSQGGYETQYF. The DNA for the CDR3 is TGCGCCAGCAGCCAAGGAGGTTACGAGACCCAGTACTTC.

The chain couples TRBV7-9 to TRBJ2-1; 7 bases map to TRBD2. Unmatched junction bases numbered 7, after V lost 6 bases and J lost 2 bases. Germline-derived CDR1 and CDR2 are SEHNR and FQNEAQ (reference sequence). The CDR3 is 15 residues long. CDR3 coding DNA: TGTGCCAGCAGTCATAGCGGGTCTACCTACAATGAGCAGTTCTTC. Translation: CASSHSGSTYNEQFF.

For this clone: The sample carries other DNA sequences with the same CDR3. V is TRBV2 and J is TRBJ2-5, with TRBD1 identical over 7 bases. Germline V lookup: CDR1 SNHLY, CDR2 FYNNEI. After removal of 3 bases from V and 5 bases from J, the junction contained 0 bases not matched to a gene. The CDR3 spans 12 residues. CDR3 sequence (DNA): TGTGCCAGCAGTGACAGGGGGGAGACCCAGTACTTC. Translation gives CASSDRGETQYF.

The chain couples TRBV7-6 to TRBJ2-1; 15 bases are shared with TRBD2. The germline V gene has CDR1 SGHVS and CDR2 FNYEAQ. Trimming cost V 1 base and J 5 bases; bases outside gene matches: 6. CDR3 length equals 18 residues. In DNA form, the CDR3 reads TGTGCCAGCAGCTTAGAAGGGACTAGCGGGAGGTACCACAATGAGCAGTTCTTC. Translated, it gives CASSLEGTSGRYHNEQFF.

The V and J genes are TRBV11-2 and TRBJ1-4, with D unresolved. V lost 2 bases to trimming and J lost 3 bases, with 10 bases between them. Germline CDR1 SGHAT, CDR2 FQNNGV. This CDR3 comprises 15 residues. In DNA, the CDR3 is TGTGCCAGCAGCTTATCAGGCGGACCTAATGAAAAACTGTTTTTT. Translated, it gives CASSLSGGPNEKLFF. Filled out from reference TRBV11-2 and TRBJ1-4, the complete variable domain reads EAGVAQSPRYKIIEKRQSVAFWCNPISGHATLYWYQQILGQGPKLLIQFQNNGVVDDSQLPKDRFSAERLKGVDSTLKIQPAKLEDSAVYLCASSLSGGPNEKLFFGSGTQLSVL.

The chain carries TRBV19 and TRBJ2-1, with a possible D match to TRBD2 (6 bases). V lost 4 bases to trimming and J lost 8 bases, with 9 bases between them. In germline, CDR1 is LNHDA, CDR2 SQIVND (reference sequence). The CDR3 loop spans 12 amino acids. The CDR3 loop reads CASSKWRDEQFF. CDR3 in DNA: TGTGCCAGTAGTAAATGGAGGGATGAGCAGTTCTTC.

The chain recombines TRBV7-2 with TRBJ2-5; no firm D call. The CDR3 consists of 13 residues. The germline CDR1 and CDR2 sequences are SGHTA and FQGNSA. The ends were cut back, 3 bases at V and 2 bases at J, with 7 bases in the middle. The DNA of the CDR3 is TGTGCCAGCAGCTTGACACTTCAAGAGACCCAGTACTTC. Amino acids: CASSLTLQETQYF.

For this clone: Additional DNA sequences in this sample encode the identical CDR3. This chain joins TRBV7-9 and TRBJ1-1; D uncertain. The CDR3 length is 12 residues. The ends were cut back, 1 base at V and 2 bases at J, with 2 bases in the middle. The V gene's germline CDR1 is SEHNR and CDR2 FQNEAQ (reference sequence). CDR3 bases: TGTGCCAGCAGCTTAGAAAACACTGAAGCTTTCTTT. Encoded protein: CASSLENTEAFF.

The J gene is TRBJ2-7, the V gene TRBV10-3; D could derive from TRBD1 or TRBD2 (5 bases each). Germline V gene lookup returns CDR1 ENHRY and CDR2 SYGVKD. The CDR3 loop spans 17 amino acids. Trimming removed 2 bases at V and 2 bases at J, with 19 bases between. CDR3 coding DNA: TGTGCCATCAGTGAGCCGCAGAGTCCTCAGGGACCCTACGAGCAGTACTTC. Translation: CAISEPQSPQGPYEQYF.

The DNA for the CDR3 is TGTGCCAGCAGCCCGGGCAACTTAGCGGGAGGGCCGGATGAGCAGTTCTTC. Translating gives CASSPGNLAGGPDEQFF. The V and J genes are TRBV11-2 and TRBJ2-1; 11 bases line up with TRBD2. Germline lookup yields CDR1 SGHAT and CDR2 FQNNGV. The CDR3 is made up of 17 amino acids. The V gene end was trimmed by 5 bases and the J gene end by 8 bases; junction bases not matched to a gene: 14.

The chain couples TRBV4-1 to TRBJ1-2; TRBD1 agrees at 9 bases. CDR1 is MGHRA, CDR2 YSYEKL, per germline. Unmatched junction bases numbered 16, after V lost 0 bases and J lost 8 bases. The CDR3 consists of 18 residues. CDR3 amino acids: CASSQELLGGGTGYGYTF. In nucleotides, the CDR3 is TGCGCCAGCAGCCAAGAACTCCTCGGAGGCGGGACAGGGTACGGCTACACCTTC.

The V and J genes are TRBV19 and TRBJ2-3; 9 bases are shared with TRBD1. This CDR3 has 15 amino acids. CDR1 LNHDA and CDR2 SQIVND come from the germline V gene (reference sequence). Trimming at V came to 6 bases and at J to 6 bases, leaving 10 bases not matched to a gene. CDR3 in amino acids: CASRGRDRVLDTQYF. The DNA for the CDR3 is TGTGCCAGTAGGGGCCGGGACAGGGTTTTGGATACGCAGTATTTT.

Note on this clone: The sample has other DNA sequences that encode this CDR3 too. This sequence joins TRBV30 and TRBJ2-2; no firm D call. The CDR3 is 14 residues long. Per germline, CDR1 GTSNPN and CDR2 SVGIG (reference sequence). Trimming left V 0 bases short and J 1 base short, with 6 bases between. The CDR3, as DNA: TGTGCCTGGAGTGTGTCAGGGAACACCGGGGAGCTGTTTTTT. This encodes CAWSVSGNTGELFF.

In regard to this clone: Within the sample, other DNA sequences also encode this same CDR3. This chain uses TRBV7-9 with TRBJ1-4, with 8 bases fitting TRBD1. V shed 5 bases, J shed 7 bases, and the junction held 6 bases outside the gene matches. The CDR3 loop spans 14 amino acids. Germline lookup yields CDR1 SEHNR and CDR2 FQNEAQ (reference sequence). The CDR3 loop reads CASSPRGLGEKLFF. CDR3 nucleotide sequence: TGTGCCAGCAGCCCCAGGGGGCTGGGTGAAAAACTGTTTTTT.

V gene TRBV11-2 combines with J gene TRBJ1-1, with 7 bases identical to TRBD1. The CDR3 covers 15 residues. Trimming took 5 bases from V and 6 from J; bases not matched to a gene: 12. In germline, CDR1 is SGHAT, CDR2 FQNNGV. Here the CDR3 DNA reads TGTGCCAGCAGCGGAGGGGGCGGGTGGTACGCTGAAGCTTTCTTT. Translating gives CASSGGGGWYAEAFF.

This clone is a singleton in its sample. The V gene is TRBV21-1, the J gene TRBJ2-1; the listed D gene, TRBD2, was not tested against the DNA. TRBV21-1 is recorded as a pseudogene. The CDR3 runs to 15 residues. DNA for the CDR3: TGTGCCAGCAGCAAAGCGAGAATCGCCTACAATGAGCAGTTCTTC. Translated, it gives CASSKARIAYNEQFF.